The 18 T cell receptor beta chains below come from one sample, sequenced in a study of Tregs in tolerant kidney transplant recipients (dated by TCRdb to the late 2010s). The library was generated by the immunoSEQ multiplex PCR assay. Held by TCRdb, this immuneACCESS table contains in-frame sequences only and omits some clones. Under half of the omission traces to an unresolved V gene where checked; the cause of the rest is unknown. Within this sample are fewer than 1,500 clones, with about 47% of them counted one time only. Around 24% of the sample rests with the top ten. The antigens of these receptors remain unknown. Sequences were obtained from Tregs from blood cultured with allogeneic cells. The receptors derive from a human donor in good health.

This clone is classed as large (0.1 to 1%). V gene TRBV11-2 combines with J gene TRBJ1-1; D not certain. This CDR3 contains 15 residues. Trimming pared 2 bases from V and 7 bases from J, leaving 17 bases between. The germline gives CDR1 SGHAT, CDR2 FQNNGV. The CDR3 protein is CASSLYGVGRYEAFF. The CDR3 DNA reads as TGTGCCAGCAGCTTATACGGCGTAGGACGCTATGAAGCTTTCTTT. The full variable domain, with the rest looked up from reference TRBV11-2 and TRBJ1-1, is EAGVAQSPRYKIIEKRQSVAFWCNPISGHATLYWYQQILGQGPKLLIQFQNNGVVDDSQLPKDRFSAERLKGVDSTLKIQPAKLEDSAVYLCASSLYGVGRYEAFFGQGTRLTVV.

The genes are TRBV7-2 and TRBJ1-3, with a weak D call TRBD1 (6 bases). Germline lookup yields CDR1 SGHTA and CDR2 FQGNSA. The CDR3 is 16 amino acids. V was trimmed by 4 bases and J by 2 bases, leaving 15 bases between them. The CDR3 DNA reads as TGTGCCAGCAGCTCCAAAACAGGGAGCCCTGGAAACACCATATATTTT. Protein sequence: CASSSKTGSPGNTIYF.

This clone was counted a single time. The rearrangement joins TRBV5-6 to TRBJ1-1; weak D call: TRBD1 (6 bases). CDR3 size: 16 residues. The germline gives CDR1 SGHDT, CDR2 YYEEEE. Trimming took off 1 base at V and 0 bases at J, with 13 bases between the two ends. The CDR3 sequence is CASSLYLGTMNTEAFF. The DNA of the CDR3 is TGTGCCAGCAGCTTGTATCTCGGGACAATGAACACTGAAGCTTTCTTT. Looking up the rest from reference TRBV5-6 and TRBJ1-1 gives the full variable domain: DAGVTQSPTHLIKTRGQQVTLRCSPKSGHDTVSWYQQALGQGPQFIFQYYEEEERQRGNFPDRFSGHQFPNYSSELNVNALLLGDSALYLCASSLYLGTMNTEAFFGQGTRLTVV.

The chain joins TRBV5-1 to TRBJ2-1; TRBD1 agrees at 10 bases. The germline CDR1 and CDR2 sequences are SGHRS and YFSETQ. V was clipped by 3 bases and J by 4 bases; unmatched bases: 1. This CDR3 comprises 14 residues. The CDR3 nucleotides read TGCGCCAGCAGCTCGGGACAGGGGTACAATGAGCAGTTCTTC. Its protein product is CASSSGQGYNEQFF.

The chain carries TRBV9 and TRBJ2-3, with a tentative D call TRBD1 (5 bases). Germline V gives CDR1 SGDLS, CDR2 YYNGEE. Trimming shortened V by 2 bases and J by 7 bases, and 17 bases separated the two germline ends. The CDR3 is 15 residues long. CDR3 sequence (DNA): TGTGCCAGCAGCGTGGGGCGGAGAGGCTATAATACGCAGTATTTT. It specifies CASSVGRRGYNTQYF. The complete variable domain, with remaining parts taken from reference TRBV9 and TRBJ2-3, reads DSGVTQTPKHLITATGQRVTLRCSPRSGDLSVYWYQQSLDQGLQFLIQYYNGEERAKGNILERFSAQQFPDLHSELNLSSLELGDSALYFCASSVGRRGYNTQYFGPGTRLTVL.

In this sample, this clone is large (0.1 to 1%). This chain joins TRBV30 and TRBJ2-5, with D uncertain. The CDR3 is made up of 11 amino acids. Trimming took 0 bases from V and 6 from J, leaving 5 bases between them. Per germline, CDR1 GTSNPN and CDR2 SVGIG (reference sequence). The CDR3 loop is CAWSVRQTQYF. The CDR3 DNA is TGTGCCTGGAGTGTACGGCAGACCCAGTACTTC.

The V call is TRBV27, the J call TRBJ2-7; the D gene could be TRBD1 or TRBD2 (5 bases each). CDR1 MNHEY and CDR2 SMNVEV come from the germline V gene (reference sequence). Trimming pared 6 bases from V and 5 bases from J, leaving 20 bases between. There are 15 residues in the CDR3. CDR3 amino acids: CASSLGPRVGDEQYF. Written as DNA, the CDR3 is TGTGCCAGCAGCTTGGGACCGAGAGTGGGCGACGAGCAGTACTTC.

This sequence joins TRBV19 and TRBJ1-6; possible D gene TRBD1, 5 bases. Germline V gives CDR1 LNHDA, CDR2 SQIVND (reference sequence). Trimming left V 10 bases short and J 3 bases short, with 10 bases between. The CDR3 contains 13 residues. The CDR3 spells CATGTGYNSPLHF. CDR3 bases: TGTGCCACAGGGACCGGCTATAATTCACCCCTCCACTTT. The full variable domain, in which reference TRBV19 and TRBJ1-6 provide the parts outside the CDR3, is DGGITQSPKYLFRKEGQNVTLSCEQNLNHDAMYWYRQDPGQGLRLIYYSQIVNDFQKGDIAEGYSVSREKKESFPLTVTSAQKNPTAFYLCATGTGYNSPLHFGNGTRLTVT.

By proportion, this clone is large. The chain joins TRBV5-1 to TRBJ2-7; 7 positions match TRBD1. V shed 4 bases, J shed 3 bases, and the junction held 7 bases outside the gene matches. Germline CDR1 and CDR2: SGHRS and YFSETQ. The CDR3 runs 14 residues. The DNA of the CDR3 is TGCGCCAGCAGCCCGGAAACAGGGGTCTACGAGCAGTACTTC. Its protein product is CASSPETGVYEQYF.

This clone was found once. The chain uses TRBV15 and TRBJ1-2; D possibly corresponds to TRBD1 (5 bases). V was pared by 0 bases and J by 5 bases, with 13 bases between. CDR3 length: 15 amino acids. Germline values: CDR1 LNHNV, CDR2 YYDKDF (reference sequence). CDR3: CATSRDLGVGYGYTF. CDR3 nucleotides: TGTGCCACCAGCAGAGATTTGGGGGTGGGGTATGGCTACACCTTC.

The gene calls are TRBV4-3 and TRBJ1-2; D remains ambiguous. Germline V gene sequence: CDR1 LGHNA, CDR2 YSLEER. CDR3 length equals 12 residues. The V end lost 5 bases, the J end lost 8 bases, and 12 bases lay between the germline ends. The CDR3 DNA reads TGCGCCAGCAGCTTCCCCCCGAGGGGCTACACCTTC. This codes for CASSFPPRGYTF.

By sample share, this clone is medium-sized. The chain has TRBV7-2 and TRBJ1-5; D ambiguous. Trimming removed 1 base from V and 0 bases from J, with 4 bases in between. The CDR3 loop spans 14 amino acids. The germline gives CDR1 SGHTA, CDR2 FQGNSA. This CDR3 is CASSLGYSNQPQHF. The CDR3 DNA is TGTGCCAGCAGCTTAGGCTATAGCAATCAGCCCCAGCATTTT. Complete variable domain (other parts from reference TRBV7-2 and TRBJ1-5): GAGVSQSPSNKVTEKGKDVELRCDPISGHTALYWYRQSLGQGLEFLIYFQGNSAPDKSGLPSDRFSAERTGGSVSTLTIQRTQQEDSAVYLCASSLGYSNQPQHFGDGTRLSIL.

The chain couples TRBV7-9 to TRBJ2-7; D is perhaps TRBD2 (6 bases). The CDR3 is 17 amino acids. V was trimmed by 5 bases and J by 3 bases, leaving 23 bases between them. From germline, CDR1 is SEHNR and CDR2 FQNEAQ (reference sequence). For the CDR3, the DNA is TGTGCCAGCAGCCAAAGTCCGGGACTGCACTTGGGCTACGAGCAGTACTTC. Its translation: CASSQSPGLHLGYEQYF.

This clone came up once. The chain joins TRBV6-4 to TRBJ2-6; D is undetermined. V lost 2 bases, J lost 1 base, and 6 bases lay in between. Per the germline V gene, CDR1 is MRHNA and CDR2 is SNTAGT. There are 15 residues in the CDR3. The CDR3 nucleotides read TGTGCCAGCAGTGACAGAGGTTCTGGGGCCAACGTCCTGACTTTC. This codes for CASSDRGSGANVLTF.

This clone counts as hyperexpanded. The junction does not match germline at one end; this may be a read error. V usage is TRBV7-6 and J usage is TRBJ2-2, with 12 bases fitting TRBD2. CDR1 SGHVS and CDR2 FNYEAQ come from the germline V gene. The CDR3 spans 16 residues. CDR3 loop: CASSLAGGPNTGELFF. Here the CDR3 DNA reads TGTGCCAGCAGCCTAGCGGGGGGGCCGAACACCGGGGAGCTGTTTTTT.

In its sample, this clone is large. V gene TRBV7-3 combines with J gene TRBJ2-1, with a weak D call TRBD2 (5 bases). V gave up 3 bases and J gave up 5 bases, with 11 bases separating them. The CDR3 loop spans 14 amino acids. The germline gives CDR1 SGHTA, CDR2 FQGTGA. As DNA, the CDR3 is TGTGCCAGCAGCTTTGGACGGGGAAACAATGAGCAGTTCTTC. Its translation: CASSFGRGNNEQFF.

The J gene is TRBJ1-3, the V gene TRBV19; D unclear. CDR1 and CDR2 (germline): LNHDA, SQIVND (reference sequence). The V end lost 7 bases, the J end lost 4 bases, and 11 bases lay between the germline ends. This CDR3 is built from 13 residues. The CDR3 here is CASTGTPGNTIYF. The CDR3 region has the DNA TGTGCCAGTACAGGAACGCCCGGAAACACCATATATTTT.

Within the sample, this clone is large. The V call is TRBV6-1, the J call TRBJ1-5; D not certain. The CDR3 extends over 11 amino acids. Germline CDR1 MNHNS, CDR2 SASEGT. Trimming removed 7 bases at V and 3 bases at J, with 4 bases between. The chain's CDR3 is CASMFNQPQHF. In DNA form, the CDR3 reads TGTGCCAGCATGTTCAATCAGCCCCAGCATTTT.